This T cell receptor beta chain emerged from a study of blood T cell repertoires in COVID-19. On the study more broadly: Specimens from acute and convalescent COVID-19 originated in the United States, Italy and Spain. T cells, B-cell-depleted T cells, or PBMCs supplied cDNA or gDNA.

The protocol was immunoSEQ multiplex PCR, while the TCRdb copy is restricted to in-frame clones and leaves out a portion. Among about 190,000 clones, around 78% were seen once, and the ten largest hold approximately 3%. V was clipped by 7 bases and J by 3 bases, with 13 bases between them. CDR3 size: 14 residues. Germline V gives CDR1 WNHNN, CDR2 SYGVQD (reference sequence). This chain links TRBV10-1 with TRBJ1-3; a possible D gene is TRBD1 (5 bases). The sequence was obtained from an elderly woman with active or convalescent COVID-19. Sequenced material: peripheral blood. This chain's CDR3 is CASTSTDIGNTIYF. CDR3 nucleotides: TGCGCCAGCACCTCGACAGACATTGGAAACACCATATATTTT.